This TCR beta chain emerged from a study of blood T cell repertoires in COVID-19 (dated by TCRdb to 2018 to 2021). Looking at the study overall: The collaborator samples originated in the United States, Italy and Spain and spanned the acute and convalescent phases of COVID-19. The material from the prospective study consisted of cDNA or gDNA derived from T cells, B-cell-depleted T cells, or PBMCs. Deeply sampled blood TCRbeta repertoires from subjects exposed to, actively infected with, or recovered from COVID-19 were included in the dataset. The repertoires were released in a freely available public database intended as a resource for research on the immune response to SARS-CoV-2. The samples were drawn from two sources: the first 160 participants of the ongoing ImmuneRACE study, and some 1,300 subjects contributed by 6 global collaborators. Sample metadata almost always included a de-identified subject ID, COVID-19 status, age in years and sex. Where available, HLA class I and class II types were taken from metadata supplied by the sample provider and were not determined by assay-based typing.

Participants in the prospective study were enrolled through a virtual design, were aged roughly 18 to 100 years, and lived in under 25 United States geographic areas. In the prospective study, participants were assigned to cohorts based on the clinical history participants reported in a screening survey and a study questionnaire. Recovered participants in ImmuneRACE Cohort 3 were defined as having two consecutive negative NP/OP PCR tests, clearance from a healthcare professional, or resolution of symptoms. Mobile phlebotomists in the prospective study collected whole blood, serum and a nasopharyngeal or oropharyngeal swab from every participant. Over an approximately 2-month period, participants in the prospective study had the option of providing additional blood draws and questionnaires. Prospective study blood samples were shipped either frozen or at room temperature before DNA extraction. Worth noting for this clone: Its cognate antigen has yet to be identified. Nothing much larger sits one base from this clone, and base qualities are not available.

The investigation overall reported the following: The amount of clinical and demographic metadata varied by source and participant and was provided uncurated.

TCRbeta CDR3 regions were amplified from genomic DNA by means of the immunoSEQ Assay, a bias-controlled multiplex PCR. Turning to the authors' computational methods: The number of nucleated cells in each sample was estimated from the amplification of reference gene primers within the assay. To quantify the absolute abundance of each unique TCRbeta CDR3 rearrangement, sequence reads were collapsed and filtered. For each sample, productive Simpson clonality was calculated as the square root of Simpson's diversity index across productive rearrangements. TCRdb stores this immuneACCESS table with in-frame sequences only. Part of the clones is absent; in the studies checked, under half of the shortfall reflects unresolved V genes, and no reason is known for the rest. That table gives V, J and clone size, and the DNA gave D and trimming. The sample table records roughly 250,000 clones; 80% to 95% of these occur just once. 1.5% to 2% of the sample is held by the ten biggest clonotypes.

The germline V gene specifies SGHAT as CDR1 and FQNNGV as CDR2. The junction carries 13 bases between V and J, which are trimmed by 4 bases and 9 bases respectively. Including the terminal cysteine and phenylalanine, the CDR3 comprises 13 residues. CDR3 DNA is the only sequence kept; it has 39 bases, read in frame from the first base. The sequencing sample was made of PBMCs or T cells enriched from blood (not recorded which). This sequence was found in a woman in her late teens or twenties who had recovered from COVID-19. The chain is encoded by TRBV11-2 joined to TRBJ2-1; the D gene is not confidently resolved. CDR3 region: CASSYMENAEQFF. The DNA sequence is as follows: TGTGCCAGCAGCTACATGGAGAACGCTGAGCAGTTCTTC.